This T cell receptor (beta chain) stems from a study of T cell repertoires in cytomegalovirus infection. TCRdb reanalysed the reads using MiXCR and keeps one entry per CDR3 protein. The data show hundreds of thousands of distinct CDR3 sequences, less than 35% seen once. This clonotype was counted only a few times. Its antigen is still unknown. Germline V gives CDR1 SGHVS, CDR2 FNYEAQ. V lost 4 bases and J 2 bases, leaving 11 bases between the germline ends. The CDR3 loop spans 14 amino acids. Study observations and caveats: HLA-C-restricted CMV clonotypes gave the most frequent clonotype in two of eight donors. Using cumulative public TCR beta family frequency, the authors identified those who carried CMV together with the relevant HLA.

Sequenced here: cultured CD8+ T cells from PBMCs, sampled from culture after CMV antigen stimulation. The chain joins TRBV7-6 to TRBJ1-2; possibly TRBD1 for D (6 bases). The receptor's source is a human donor in good health (CMV status not recorded). Some clones in this sample may be carry-over from other donors' samples. Written as DNA, the CDR3 is TGTGCCAGCAGCTGGACAGATGAAAACTATGGCTACACCTTC. Translating it yields CASSWTDENYGYTF.